This TCR beta chain came from a study of CD8 T cells in Susac syndrome. Trimming left V 6 bases short and J 8 bases short, with 11 bases between. The germline V gene has CDR1 SEHNR and CDR2 FQNEAQ (reference sequence). The CDR3 length is 13 residues. TCR beta sequencing covered blood CD8+ and CD4+ T cells. The multiple sclerosis controls, all treatment-naive patients, had relapsing-remitting disease that was stable or active. The RNA input was roughly 0.45 to 1 ug, and it was reverse transcribed with random hexamers. Multiplex PCR with immunoSEQ amplified the TCR beta CDR3 across 54 Vbeta and 13 Jbeta. TCRdb reanalysed the immunoSEQ multiplex PCR reads using MiXCR and keeps one entry per CDR3 protein. The sample yields a few hundred thousand distinct CDR3 sequences, 92% seen once.

This receptor was taken from a human donor with multiple sclerosis. The source material was CD8+ T cells from PBMCs. The V and J genes are TRBV7-9 and TRBJ1-6, with D unclear. The chain's CDR3 is CASSASTDSPLHF. The CDR3 nucleotides read TGTGCCAGCAGTGCCTCGACCGATTCACCCCTCCACTTT.